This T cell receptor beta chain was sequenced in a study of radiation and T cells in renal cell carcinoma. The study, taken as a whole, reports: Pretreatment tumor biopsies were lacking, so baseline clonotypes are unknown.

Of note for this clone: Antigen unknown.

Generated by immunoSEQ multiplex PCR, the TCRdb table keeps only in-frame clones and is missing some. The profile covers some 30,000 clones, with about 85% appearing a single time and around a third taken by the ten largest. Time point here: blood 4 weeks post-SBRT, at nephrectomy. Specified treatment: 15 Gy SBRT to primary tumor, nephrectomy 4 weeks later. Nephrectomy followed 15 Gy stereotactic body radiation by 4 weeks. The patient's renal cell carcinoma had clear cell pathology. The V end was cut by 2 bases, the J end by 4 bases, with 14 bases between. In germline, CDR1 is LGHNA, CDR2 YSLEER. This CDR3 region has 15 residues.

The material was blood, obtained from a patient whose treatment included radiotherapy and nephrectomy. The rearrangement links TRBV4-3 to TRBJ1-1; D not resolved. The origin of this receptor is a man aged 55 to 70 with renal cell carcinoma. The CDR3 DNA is TGCGCCAGCAGCCAATCTCAGCGCGGGAGCACTGAAGCTTTCTTT. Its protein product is CASSQSQRGSTEAFF.